The T cell receptor (beta chain) under discussion was sequenced for a study of vaccination effects on CD4 cells after COVID-19. Study-wide context: Post-vaccine draws lagged the second dose by a median of 72 days.

Notes on the study in general: Marked clonal contraction was seen in infection- and vaccine-induced clones late after vaccination.

Concerning this clone itself: Its antigen is undetermined.

The CDR3 sequence is 12 residues long. V lost 6 bases to trimming and J lost 6 bases, with 9 bases between them. The ViraFEST assay expanded antigen-specific CD4+ T cells with viral peptide pools before sequencing. CD4+ T cells were isolated after around ten days of culture. It was two doses of either the BNT162b2 or mRNA-1273 vaccine that participants received. Generated by immunoSEQ multiplex PCR, the TCRdb table keeps only in-frame clones and is missing some. The data hold 75,000 to 100,000 clones, with 60% to 80% observed a single time. The chain has TRBV12-3 or TRBV12-4 and TRBJ2-1; D unresolved. The receptor was derived from a human donor who received a COVID-19 vaccine. This sample comprised CD4+ T cells from PBMCs cultured with HCoV-OC43 spike peptides, obtained after COVID-19 vaccination. Subset described: HCoV-OC43 spike overlapping peptide pool stimulation. CDR3 protein: CASSPRSNEQFF. The CDR3 nucleotides read TGTGCCAGCAGCCCCCGTAGCAATGAGCAGTTCTTC.